Detailed here is one T cell receptor (beta chain). No cognate antigen has been identified for it. There are no base qualities to consult, and no much larger clone falls within one base. The sample belongs to a study of cytomegalovirus exposure and HLA in healthy donors (TCRdb year 2017). Background on the whole study: In an earlier analysis of fewer than 750 of the donors, 250 to 300 Gb of sequence data and 117 million unique TCR beta sequences from 180 million or so T cells were reported. Approximately 300 gigabases of sequencing data and around 85 million unique TCR sequences made up an early release that covered 500 to 700 HLA-typed donors. Among the roughly 390 genotyped donors, more than 70% belonged to the genetic ancestry cluster associated with self-reported Caucasian donors. The aim of the study was to test whether cataloging public T cell receptors could identify signatures of past pathogen exposure. The study used immunosequencing to profile the T cell repertoires of approximately 630 subjects and linked those repertoires to cytomegalovirus serostatus. Besides the first cohort of roughly 640 subjects, a separate validation cohort made up of 120 different subjects was used. High-throughput TCR immunosequencing, statistical association of individual TCRs with disease status, and machine learning were combined to predict cytomegalovirus infection status. A later analysis re-examined previously published TCR beta repertoires from about 670 donors and added high-resolution HLA genotyping to investigate patterns of TCR occurrence. Rather than using new phenotypic data, the later analysis identified candidate immune exposures from TCR beta sequences and from how often those sequences occurred across donors. In an earlier analysis of about 590 of the donors, high-throughput TCR beta sequencing was used to judge whether each TCR beta V gene segment behaved as functional or pseudogenic. Donor age, sex, ethnicity and CMV serostatus were compiled together with the repertoire data. A later genetic analysis took genome-wide SNP genotypes for 398 of the 666 donors and used that subset as a discovery cohort. Every discovery cohort repertoire had been produced on one sequencing platform. HLA typing covered class I and class II loci at four-digit resolution. The number of typed donors differed by locus: roughly 620-640 for A, B, C, DRB1 and DQB1; 500 to 550 for DQA1; approximately 600 for DPA1; and roughly 490 for DPB1. Four or five DR-DQ haplotypes were handled as single units for association and clustering because linkage in the cohort was strong. On average, 235,054 unique TCR beta nucleotide sequences were sequenced per donor among some 430 genotyped donors of the cohort, with 15% to 20% of those sequences being non-productive.

The library was obtained by the immunoSEQ multiplex PCR assay. A mixture of 60 forward primers for TCR Vbeta segments and 13 reverse primers for TCR Jbeta segments was used in the multiplex PCR. A multiplex PCR assay on genomic DNA amplified the CDR3 region of rearranged TCR beta genes. Amplified TCR beta libraries were sequenced as 87-base-pair reads on the Illumina HiSeq System. Per the original workflow: Across the roughly 600 repertoires, a later analysis counted 75 million to 90 million unique TCR beta chains, roughly 11 million of which were shared by at least two donors. Raw reads were error-corrected and collapsed into unique sequences by a nearest-neighbor algorithm in which closely related sequences were merged to remove PCR and sequencing errors. V, D and J gene segments were assigned by aligning CDR3 sequences to IMGT reference sequences. For a sequence to be retained, a match of at least six nucleotides to both a V gene segment and a J gene segment was required. A rearrangement was called productive if the CDR3 had no stop codons and remained in frame with V and J, and every other rearrangement was called non-productive. CDR3 was defined by IMGT convention, running from the second conserved V-encoded cysteine to the conserved J-encoded phenylalanine. Sequences without an unambiguous match to a single V gene segment were excluded from the earlier analysis of about 600 of the donors. An earlier analysis of fewer than 650 of the donors classified V segments as functional when productive rearrangements were above 56.7% and as segregating when the standard deviation between donors was above 5%. A statistical classification framework was developed to diagnose cytomegalovirus status using the catalog of TCR beta chain sequences. V and J gene assignment, in a later analysis, came from comparing TCR nucleotide sequences with IMGT/GENE-DB human TR gene sequences. A later analysis assigned CDR3 sequences and most-parsimonious VDJ recombination scenarios with the TCRdist pipeline. In a later analysis, every TCR beta chain was defined by the combination of its CDR3 amino acid sequence and its V-gene family, and reads without a unique V-gene family were dropped. As a way to deal with suspected cross-contamination and a sequencing artifact, a later analysis dropped nearly 600 nucleotide sequences that were highly shared and had low generation probability. A later analysis calculated a clonal expansion index for each public chain from normalized within-repertoire ranks of inferred template counts. Generation probabilities in a later analysis came from a VDJ recombination model fitted to out-of-frame rearrangements, and those results were checked against IGoR. A later analysis scored TCR-TCR, TCR-HLA and TCR-CMV co-occurrence with hypergeometric tests, applying a repertoire-size bias correction to TCR pairs. In a later analysis, false discovery rates were estimated by permuting HLA or CMV assignments 20 times. In a later analysis, co-occurring TCRs were grouped using DBSCAN, and TCRdist sequence similarity was added for clustering within HLA-allele-positive subsets. Repertoires with fewer than 30,000 or more than 120,000 public chains, plus five repertoires with anomalous nucleotide sharing, were excluded from co-occurrence clustering. TCRdb re-hosts the immuneACCESS table, in-frame sequences only. Its copies lack some clones; in the studies checked, an unresolved V gene accounts for under half of them, and the cause for the rest is not known. That table is the source of V, J and clone size, and D and trimming were worked out from the DNA. For this sample there are over 250,000 clones; 86% appear just once. Roughly 4% of the sample is in the top ten clones.

Beyond this particular receptor, the publication reports: When HLA alleles, especially DR and DQ, strongly co-occurred, TCR associations were difficult to assign to individual alleles. Several of the top co-occurrence clusters appeared to be linked to parvovirus B19, influenza, CMV and Epstein-Barr virus, according to a later analysis. V-gene and J-gene trimming of TCR beta chains was associated with a missense DCLRE1C variant in a later genetic analysis, and the association was replicated in an independent cohort. Across donors, most TCR sequences were observed very rarely, whereas some public TCRs were present in many individuals. An earlier analysis of 587 of the donors showed that most TCR beta V segments appeared in productive rearrangements either about 87% or about 30% of the time, which broadly matched IMGT annotations. A few of the identified cytomegalovirus-associated TCR beta chains were confirmed in vitro to be specific for cytomegalovirus antigens. Because the 87-base-pair reads could not distinguish some IMGT-functional V segments, including TRBV6-2 and TRBV6-3, those segments were excluded. Because some donors lacked HLA typing at each locus, the association tests relied only on the typed subset. Most CMV-associated TCR beta chains appeared to be HLA-restricted in a later analysis, and the HLA associations seemed to be driven largely by CMV exposure. Linkage disequilibrium might explain the correlated functional status among segregating V segments, but an unknown experimental factor could not be ruled out. In a later analysis, TCR association rates were found to vary across HLA loci, with the most associated TCRs seen for DRB1 alleles and the fewest for HLA-C alleles. Immune exposure information for the cohort was limited to CMV serostatus. Roughly uniform sequencing depth across donors was assumed in presence/absence analyses, although this assumption may not hold. In a later analysis, HLA-associated TCR beta chains showed more clonal expansion and lower generation probabilities than non-associated chains that were equally common. A cluster of highly shared sequence variants was judged likely to represent a technical artifact of the sequencing pipeline. Because counts were too low, seventeen rarely observed V segments, including chromosome 9 orphons, were excluded from the earlier analysis of about 500 of the donors. In a later analysis, over 15,000 TCR beta sequences were associated with specific HLA alleles at a false discovery rate of 0.05. Only TCR beta chains were sequenced in this cohort, and the absence of alpha or paired-chain data limited detectable features. According to the authors, the approach could potentially be generalized to other disease states and immunological phenotypes. A total of about 180 TCR beta chains were listed by the study as associated with cytomegalovirus. The classifier was reported to diagnose cytomegalovirus status with high specificity and sensitivity in both the original and validation cohorts. A later genetic analysis reported fewer N-insertions in productive TCRs among donors in an Asian-associated ancestry cluster than the approximately 700-donor mean. A further reported finding was that TCR beta sequences accurately predicted the HLA-A and HLA-B alleles for most subjects in the first cohort.

In total, around 600 healthy bone marrow donors made up the cohort. Cohort members were all nominally healthy when sampled, although unrecorded immune exposures were likely present. The donor was CMV seropositive and belonged to the group of 250 to 300 seropositive cohort members. A peripheral blood sample was provided by each donor, and peripheral blood mononuclear cells were used for TCR beta sequencing. The Qiagen DNeasy Blood Extraction Kit was used to extract genomic DNA from the blood cell samples. The germline V gene yields MDHEN for CDR1 and SYDVKM for CDR2. From the cysteine up to the phenylalanine, the CDR3 has a length of 14 residues. The only DNA kept is the CDR3, 42 bases in frame from the first base. At the junction V is shortened by 5 bases and J by 5 bases; bases outside the gene matches: 5.

This receptor was identified in a man aged 40-55 years in good health and CMV-seropositive. Sequencing used PBMCs. The chain is encoded by TRBV28 joined to TRBJ1-3; 8 bases in the middle match TRBD1. The DNA is TGTGCCAGCAGTCTTTACAGGGGGAGAAACACCATATATTTT. The translation is CASSLYRGRNTIYF.